Listed below are T cell receptor beta chains from one sample, sequenced in a study of T cell changes during pregnancy in multiple sclerosis. Method: immunoSEQ multiplex PCR; TCRdb's copy keeps in-frame clones and lacks some. The sample shows more than 45,000 clones, roughly 93% of them seen only once. Sequencing used CD8+ T cells from peripheral blood mononuclear cells, obtained in the second trimester of pregnancy. These receptors were obtained from a female donor with multiple sclerosis, enrolled in a pregnancy study. Each CDR3 is given with its conserved first and last residue. A D gene is named only where the DNA matches it firmly. Clone sizes are given selectively: once, few, many, or a class where the clone is expanded.

>TRBV9|13|-|TRBJ1-5|-
CASSRTPGQPQHF
TGTGCCAGCAGCCGTACACCGGGTCAGCCCCAGCATTTT
>TRBV7-9|13|once|TRBJ2-1|TRBD2
CASSPVWEGEQFF
TGTGCCAGCAGCCCCGTTTGGGAGGGTGAGCAGTTCTTC
>TRBV5-1|18|once|TRBJ2-1|TRBD1
CASSLFMKGTDAYNEQFF
TGCGCCAGCAGCTTATTCATGAAGGGGACAGATGCCTACAATGAGCAGTTCTTC
>TRBV4-2|12|-|TRBJ1-1|-
CASSSGLSEAFF
TGTGCCAGCAGCTCAGGGTTGTCTGAAGCTTTCTTT
>TRBV27|14|-|TRBJ1-2|TRBD1
CASSPDRGRDGYTF
TGTGCCAGCAGTCCAGACAGGGGGCGGGATGGCTACACCTTC
>TRBV14|13|once|TRBJ2-5|-
CASSPRYQETQYF
TGTGCCAGCAGCCCCCGGTACCAAGAGACCCAGTACTTC
>TRBV6-1|15|-|TRBJ2-1|-
CASSEGRGYRWEQFF
TGTGCCAGCAGTGAAGGCAGGGGATATCGGTGGGAGCAGTTCTTC
>TRBV19|14|-|TRBJ2-7|-
CASSMADFSYEQYF
TGTGCCAGTAGTATGGCGGACTTTTCCTACGAGCAGTACTTC
>TRBV29-1|12|-|TRBJ1-1|-
CSVETGVTEAFF
TGCAGCGTTGAAACGGGGGTCACTGAAGCTTTCTTT
>TRBV7-7|15|-|TRBJ2-1|TRBD2
CASSLSGGAYNEQFF
TGTGCCAGCAGCTTAAGCGGGGGCGCCTACAATGAGCAGTTCTTC
>TRBV27|15|-|TRBJ2-7|-
CASSPSGGPLHEQYF
TGTGCCAGCAGTCCCTCCGGGGGGCCCCTCCACGAGCAGTACTTC
>TRBV28|16|-|TRBJ2-1|TRBD2
CASSLGLAGGPEEQFF
TGTGCCAGCAGTTTAGGACTAGCGGGAGGGCCTGAGGAGCAGTTCTTC
>TRBV5-1|15|-|TRBJ2-2|-
CASSSRDTNTGELFF
TGCGCCAGCAGCTCCCGGGACACGAACACCGGGGAGCTGTTTTTT
>TRBV10-3|16|-|TRBJ1-5|-
CAISEYRQAKEQPQHF
TGTGCCATCAGTGAGTATCGGCAGGCCAAAGAGCAGCCCCAGCATTTT
>TRBV7-7|14|once|TRBJ1-4|TRBD1
CASSSDRSNEKLFF
TGTGCCAGCAGTTCGGACAGGTCAAATGAAAAACTGTTTTTT
>TRBV7-2|13|-|TRBJ2-1|-
CASSLGGLNEQFF
TGTGCCAGCAGCTTAGGAGGGTTGAATGAGCAGTTCTTC
>TRBV15|16|-|TRBJ2-1|TRBD2
CATSRGVSGRDNEQFF
TGTGCCACCAGCAGGGGGGTCAGCGGGAGGGACAATGAGCAGTTCTTC
>TRBV10-3|16|once|TRBJ1-6|-
CAISESKSSYNSPLHF
TGTGCCATCAGTGAGTCGAAGAGCTCCTATAATTCACCCCTCCACTTT
>TRBV5-1|16|-|TRBJ2-5|-
CASSLYPQEYQETQYF
TGCGCCAGCAGCTTGTACCCACAGGAGTACCAAGAGACCCAGTACTTC
>TRBV7-9|17|once|TRBJ2-1|TRBD1
CASSSPPTGASYNEQFF
TGTGCCAGCAGCTCTCCCCCGACAGGGGCGTCCTACAATGAGCAGTTCTTC
>TRBV5-8|17|-|TRBJ2-5|TRBD2
CASSLGPSGGPEETQYF
TGTGCCAGCAGCTTGGGGCCTAGCGGGGGGCCAGAAGAGACCCAGTACTTC
>TRBV6-1|14|-|TRBJ1-5|-
CASSDIRGTGPQHF
TGTGCCAGCAGTGATATCAGGGGCACTGGGCCCCAGCATTTT
>TRBV6-4|15|-|TRBJ2-3|-
CASSGSGGGTDTQYF
TGTGCCAGCAGTGGAAGCGGTGGGGGCACAGATACGCAGTATTTT